This T cell receptor (beta chain) appears in the sequencing data of a study of T cells in Graves' hyperthyroidism and ophthalmopathy. Study-level points and caveats: In blood, most of the thyroid clonotypes expanded above 0.001 were also present. Before onset, ophthalmopathy was predicted by the model a median around 6 months earlier.

This clonotype was seen only a few times. Its cognate antigen is unknown. The V gene's germline CDR1 is MDHEN and CDR2 SYDVKM. Trimming cost V 10 bases and J 0 bases; bases outside gene matches: 12. There are 16 residues in the CDR3. It was 10 ml of fresh peripheral blood that supplied the PBMCs. RNA transcripts yielded amplified TCR beta CDR3 regions. Researchers ran a first-round RT-PCR on the TCR CDR3 using the HTBI primer set. From the multiplex PCR reads, TCRdb called clonotypes with MiXCR, one entry per CDR3 protein. In the table there are approximately 710,000 distinct CDR3 sequences, approximately 15% of which are singletons.

The chain uses TRBV28 and TRBJ1-5; 7 nucleotides agree with TRBD1. Material: blood. The TCR originated in a man aged 45-65 years with Graves' hyperthyroidism. CDR3 in DNA: TGTGCCACTGCAGGGGGGGGGGGACATAGCAATCAGCCCCAGCATTTT. Amino acid sequence: CATAGGGGHSNQPQHF.